The 28 T cell receptor beta chains presented below share a single source sample, sequenced in a study of radiation and T cells in renal cell carcinoma. Time point indicated: blood 4 weeks post-SBRT, at nephrectomy. Treatment: 15 Gy SBRT to primary tumor, nephrectomy 4 weeks later. TCRdb's copy holds only in-frame clones and misses some; the assay was immunoSEQ multiplex PCR. The data contain about 77,000 clones, around four fifths of them singletons. The sample was blood, taken from a patient whose treatment included radiotherapy and nephrectomy. These receptors originate from a woman aged 55-70 years with renal cell carcinoma.

This clone was recorded once. The chain is built from TRBV19 and TRBJ2-7; TRBD1 agrees at 7 bases. Germline V gene lookup returns CDR1 LNHDA and CDR2 SQIVND (reference sequence). The J segment lost 3 bases and the V segment lost 4 bases, leaving 9 bases of the junction unmatched. The CDR3 spans 15 residues. DNA of the CDR3: TGTGCCAGTAGTACCCGGGACAGTTCCCTCTACGAGCAGTACTTC. As protein: CASSTRDSSLYEQYF.

The rearrangement links TRBV9 to TRBJ1-5, with D tentatively TRBD1 (5 bases). Between the trimmed V and J ends, which lost 0 bases and 3 bases, there was a span of 10 bases. The CDR3 length is 15 residues. The V gene's germline CDR1 is SGDLS and CDR2 YYNGEE. This CDR3 reads CASSVGEQVNQPQHF. CDR3 in DNA: TGTGCCAGCAGCGTAGGGGAACAGGTCAATCAGCCCCAGCATTTT.

This CDR3 reads CASSPTGQGAYEQYF. CDR3 nucleotides: TGTGCCAGCAGCCCGACCGGACAGGGAGCCTACGAGCAGTACTTC. The gene calls are TRBV7-9 and TRBJ2-7; TRBD1 aligns across 8 bases. V shed 5 bases and J 2 bases; nucleotides not matched to a gene: 8. This CDR3 has 15 amino acids. CDR1 is SEHNR and CDR2 is FQNEAQ in the germline V gene (reference sequence).

The chain carries TRBV27 and TRBJ2-2, with 9 bases matching TRBD2. The trim removed 5 bases at V and 5 bases at J, leaving 9 bases unmatched. This CDR3 is 16 amino acids long. Germline CDR1 MNHEY, CDR2 SMNVEV (reference sequence). CDR3 region: CASSAFAGGQTGELFF. The CDR3 nucleotides read TGTGCCAGCAGTGCCTTTGCGGGGGGGCAGACCGGGGAGCTGTTTTTT.

The gene calls are TRBV6-6 and TRBJ1-3; 7 nucleotides match TRBD1. Germline lookup yields CDR1 MNHNY and CDR2 SVGAGI (reference sequence). This CDR3 comprises 14 residues. The V gene end was trimmed by 6 bases and the J gene end by 2 bases; junction bases not matched to a gene: 4. CDR3 sequence: CASSLTGTGNTIYF. CDR3 in DNA: TGTGCCAGCAGCCTGACAGGGACTGGAAACACCATATATTTT.

The rearrangement uses TRBV5-6 and TRBJ2-1; TRBD1 matches at 7 bases. Trimming removed 5 bases from V and 5 bases from J; junction bases left unmatched: 13. CDR1 and CDR2 (germline): SGHDT, YYEEEE. The CDR3 is 16 residues long. CDR3 bases: TGTGCCAGCAGTCTAAACCGACAGGGTAGGAACAATGAGCAGTTCTTC. Amino acid sequence: CASSLNRQGRNNEQFF.

This rearrangement joins TRBV18 to TRBJ1-1; weak D call: TRBD1 (5 bases). Trimming left V 3 bases short and J 3 bases short, with 11 bases between. The CDR3 covers 14 residues. Germline V gene sequence: CDR1 KGHSH, CDR2 LQKENI. DNA of the CDR3: TGTGCCAGCTCACCCTTCCAGGGCGACACTGAAGCTTTCTTT. Amino acid sequence: CASSPFQGDTEAFF.

This chain connects TRBV28 to TRBJ1-2; tentatively, D is TRBD1 (5 bases). V dropped 3 bases and J dropped 4 bases, with 12 bases sitting between them. CDR1 is MDHEN and CDR2 is SYDVKM in the germline V gene. The CDR3 has 14 residues. CDR3 sequence: CASSLELGVYGYTF. In DNA, the CDR3 is TGTGCCAGCAGTTTGGAATTGGGGGTCTATGGCTACACCTTC.

This clone was detected a few times. The chain is built from TRBV9 and TRBJ1-1; tentative D call: TRBD1 (5 bases). CDR1 is SGDLS, CDR2 YYNGEE, per germline. With 3 bases removed from V and 9 bases from J, the gap between germline ends came to 12 bases. The CDR3 is 12 amino acids. The CDR3: CASSGPTAKAFF. CDR3 DNA sequence: TGTGCCAGCAGCGGTCCGACAGCCAAAGCTTTCTTT.

This clone was recorded only once. For the CDR3, the DNA is TGTGCCAGCAGCGAGAGGGCAGCCATTTTTTACAATGAGCAGTTCTTC. It encodes CASSERAAIFYNEQFF. V gene TRBV9 combines with J gene TRBJ2-1; TRBD2 might be the D (5 bases). V lost 3 bases and J 4 bases, leaving 17 bases between the germline ends. Germline CDR1 and CDR2: SGDLS and YYNGEE. The length of the CDR3 is 16 residues.

The gene calls are TRBV28 and TRBJ1-4, with 10 bases identical to TRBD1. The CDR3 has 16 amino acids. Germline V gene sequence: CDR1 MDHEN, CDR2 SYDVKM. Unmatched junction bases numbered 11, after V lost 6 bases and J lost 7 bases. The CDR3 region has the DNA TGTGCCAGCAGATATACCGTTGGGACAGGGGCTGAAAAACTGTTTTTT. Translation: CASRYTVGTGAEKLFF.

CDR3 DNA: TGTGCCAGCAGTTACTCTTTGGGGGTTACTGGAAACACCATATATTTT. The encoded protein is CASSYSLGVTGNTIYF. The rearrangement uses TRBV6-5 and TRBJ1-3; tentative D call: TRBD1 (5 bases). CDR1 is MNHEY and CDR2 is SVGAGI in the germline V gene. Trimming cost V 0 bases and J 2 bases, with 11 bases left between them. The CDR3 has 16 amino acids.

The genes are TRBV19 and TRBJ1-1; TRBD1 aligns across 10 bases. CDR1 is LNHDA and CDR2 is SQIVND in the germline V gene (reference sequence). The CDR3 has 14 amino acids. Germline trimming cut 5 bases from V and 4 bases from J; bases unmatched to any gene: 4. The CDR3 here is CASSPRDRGTEAFF. The CDR3 coding sequence is TGTGCCAGTAGTCCCCGGGACAGGGGCACTGAAGCTTTCTTT.

CDR3 amino acids: CASSLDRVTGELFF. The CDR3 DNA reads TGTGCCAGCAGCTTGGACAGGGTCACCGGGGAGCTGTTTTTT. The J gene is TRBJ2-2, the V gene TRBV7-2; 8 positions agree with TRBD1. CDR3 size: 14 residues. With 3 bases clipped from V and 4 bases from J, the junction kept 1 base outside the gene matches. In germline, CDR1 is SGHTA, CDR2 FQGNSA.

V usage is TRBV4-3 and J usage is TRBJ2-3; 11 nucleotides line up with TRBD2. Per germline, CDR1 LGHNA and CDR2 YSLEER. The trim removed 2 bases at V and 6 bases at J, leaving 7 bases unmatched. The CDR3 sequence is 16 residues long. The CDR3 DNA sequence: TGCGCCAGCAGCCAAAGACTAGCGGGAAGGTTGGATACGCAGTATTTT. Encoded protein: CASSQRLAGRLDTQYF.

This clone has a single count. The chain is built from TRBV19 and TRBJ2-7; 7 bases fit TRBD2. This CDR3 region has 16 residues. Trimming at V came to 0 bases and at J to 2 bases, leaving 7 bases not matched to a gene. CDR1 LNHDA and CDR2 SQIVND come from the germline V gene (reference sequence). CDR3 coding DNA: TGTGCCAGTAGTATAGATCGAGGGAGGGCGGCCTACGAGCAGTACTTC. It yields the protein CASSIDRGRAAYEQYF.

This chain connects TRBV6-1 to TRBJ2-5, with no clear D. The CDR3 is 14 amino acids. Trimming shortened V by 3 bases and J by 5 bases, and 13 bases separated the two germline ends. Germline values: CDR1 MNHNS, CDR2 SASEGT. The CDR3 spells CASSDLISWETQYF. As DNA, the CDR3 is TGTGCCAGCAGTGACCTCATCTCTTGGGAGACCCAGTACTTC.

The chain recombines TRBV27 with TRBJ2-5; D is unclear. The J call may not be correct, given that the DNA end is closer to TRBJ2-7. In germline, CDR1 is MNHEY, CDR2 SMNVEV (reference sequence). The CDR3 has 14 residues. CDR3: CATSTAWSSYEQYF. The CDR3 bases are TGTGCCACCTCGACCGCCTGGAGCTCCTACGAGCAGTACTTC.

The chain has TRBV6-5 and TRBJ2-7, with D perhaps TRBD1 or TRBD2 (5 bases each). Per germline, CDR1 MNHEY and CDR2 SVGAGI. The germline V and J ends were trimmed by 0 bases and 2 bases, with 8 bases remaining between them. This CDR3 has 14 residues. For the CDR3, the DNA is TGTGCCAGCAGTTACTCGTTGGGGGCCTACGAGCAGTACTTC. This codes for CASSYSLGAYEQYF.

The chain joins TRBV6-5 to TRBJ2-7; TRBD1 agrees at 7 bases. The CDR3 has 12 amino acids. From germline, CDR1 is MNHEY and CDR2 SVGAGI. Trimming at V came to 8 bases and at J to 2 bases, leaving 3 bases not matched to a gene. CDR3 loop: CASRDRAYEQYF. The CDR3 nucleotides read TGTGCCAGCCGTGACAGGGCCTACGAGCAGTACTTC.

The gene calls are TRBV5-1 and TRBJ2-1; D is possibly TRBD1 (6 bases). Germline V gene lookup returns CDR1 SGHRS and CDR2 YFSETQ. The V end lost 0 bases, the J end lost 4 bases, and 11 bases lay between the germline ends. The CDR3 sequence is 15 residues long. The CDR3 spells CASSLARGPYNEQFF. Written as DNA, the CDR3 is TGCGCCAGCAGCTTGGCCAGGGGTCCTTACAATGAGCAGTTCTTC.

This sequence joins TRBV19 and TRBJ1-5, with TRBD1 matching 10 bases. V shed 7 bases and J 6 bases; nucleotides not matched to a gene: 9. CDR1 is LNHDA and CDR2 is SQIVND in the germline V gene (reference sequence). The CDR3 extends over 15 amino acids. Here the CDR3 DNA reads TGTGCCAGTACTTTGACAGGGGGCTGGATTCAGCCCCAGCATTTT. Translated: CASTLTGGWIQPQHF.

This chain joins TRBV7-6 and TRBJ2-7; no reliable D call. This CDR3 is 12 amino acids long. The V gene's germline CDR1 is SGHVS and CDR2 FNYEAQ. V was trimmed by 5 bases and J by 7 bases, leaving 12 bases between them. This CDR3 reads CASSLPLGEQYF. Written as DNA, the CDR3 is TGTGCCAGCAGCCTACCTCTCGGAGAGCAGTACTTC.

In its sample, this clone was seen a few times. This sequence joins TRBV13 and TRBJ1-1; the match to TRBD1 covers 8 bases. Germline V lookup: CDR1 PRHDT, CDR2 FYEKMQ (reference sequence). This CDR3 spans 14 amino acids. The ends lost 2 bases at V and 3 bases at J; junction bases unmatched: 2. CDR3 nucleotide sequence: TGTGCCAGCAGCTTACAGGGGGCGTACACTGAAGCTTTCTTT. Protein product: CASSLQGAYTEAFF.

The chain joins TRBV6-1 to TRBJ2-2; 7 nucleotides align to TRBD1. The germline CDR1 and CDR2 sequences are MNHNS and SASEGT. V trimming: 10 bases; J trimming: 0 bases; junction bases outside the gene matches: 5. The CDR3 loop spans 14 amino acids. This CDR3 is CATTGTANTGELFF. CDR3 nucleotide sequence: TGTGCCACCACCGGGACAGCGAACACCGGGGAGCTGTTTTTT.

The V gene is TRBV7-9, the J gene TRBJ2-3; 10 nucleotides match TRBD2. Germline V CDR1 and CDR2: SEHNR, FQNEAQ (reference sequence). The CDR3 runs 13 residues. Unmatched junction bases numbered 1, after V lost 7 bases and J lost 3 bases. CDR3 nucleotide sequence: TGTGCCAGCAAGCGGGGGGGGACAGATACGCAGTATTTT. Translating gives CASKRGGTDTQYF.

V usage is TRBV7-9 and J usage is TRBJ2-5; TRBD1 is a possible D gene (6 bases). This CDR3 is 16 amino acids long. The germline V gene has CDR1 SEHNR and CDR2 FQNEAQ (reference sequence). Trimming left V 5 bases short and J 2 bases short, with 18 bases between. The CDR3 protein is CASSKKQGLLQETQYF. For the CDR3, the DNA is TGTGCCAGCAGCAAGAAGCAGGGGTTATTACAAGAGACCCAGTACTTC.

Note on this clone: A read error may be the cause here, since a much bigger clone is one base away. The chain links TRBV7-9 to TRBJ1-3, with a tentative D call TRBD1 (6 bases). V lost 5 bases and J lost 2, with 10 bases in between. Germline lookup yields CDR1 SEHNR and CDR2 FQNEAQ (reference sequence). This CDR3 is 14 amino acids long. CDR3 sequence (DNA): TGTGCCAGCAGCAAAGGGGGGCCTGGAAACACCATATATTTT. Residues: CASSKGGPGNTIYF.